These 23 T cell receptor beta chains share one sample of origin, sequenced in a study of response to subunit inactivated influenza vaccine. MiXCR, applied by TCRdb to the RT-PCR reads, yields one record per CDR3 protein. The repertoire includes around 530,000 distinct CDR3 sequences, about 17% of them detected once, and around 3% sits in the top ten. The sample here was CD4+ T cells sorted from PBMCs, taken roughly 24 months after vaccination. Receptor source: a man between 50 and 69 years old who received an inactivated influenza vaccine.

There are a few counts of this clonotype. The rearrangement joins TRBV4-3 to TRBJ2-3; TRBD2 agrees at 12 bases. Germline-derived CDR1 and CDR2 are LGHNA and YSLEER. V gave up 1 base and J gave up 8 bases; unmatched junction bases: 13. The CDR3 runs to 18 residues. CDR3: CASSQGPGLAGGRRTQYF. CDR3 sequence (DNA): TGCGCCAGCAGCCAAGGCCCTGGGCTAGCGGGGGGGCGGCGTACGCAGTATTTT.

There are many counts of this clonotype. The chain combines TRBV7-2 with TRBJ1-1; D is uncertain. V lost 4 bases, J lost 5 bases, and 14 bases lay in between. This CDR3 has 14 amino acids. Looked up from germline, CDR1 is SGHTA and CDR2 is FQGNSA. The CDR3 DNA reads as TGTGCCAGCAGCTCCCAAGGCGTAAGGACTGAAGCTTTCTTT. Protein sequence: CASSSQGVRTEAFF.

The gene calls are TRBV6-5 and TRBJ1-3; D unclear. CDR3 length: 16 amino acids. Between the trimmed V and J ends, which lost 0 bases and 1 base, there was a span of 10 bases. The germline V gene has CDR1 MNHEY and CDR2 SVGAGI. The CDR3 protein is CASSYSGKGSGNTIYF. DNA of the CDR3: TGTGCCAGCAGTTACTCGGGGAAGGGTTCTGGAAACACCATATATTTT.

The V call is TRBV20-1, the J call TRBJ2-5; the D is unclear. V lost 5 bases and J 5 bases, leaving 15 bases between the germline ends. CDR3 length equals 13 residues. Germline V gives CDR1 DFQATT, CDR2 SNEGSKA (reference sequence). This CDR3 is CSAGILLGETQYF. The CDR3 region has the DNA TGCAGTGCTGGCATCCTTTTAGGGGAGACCCAGTACTTC.

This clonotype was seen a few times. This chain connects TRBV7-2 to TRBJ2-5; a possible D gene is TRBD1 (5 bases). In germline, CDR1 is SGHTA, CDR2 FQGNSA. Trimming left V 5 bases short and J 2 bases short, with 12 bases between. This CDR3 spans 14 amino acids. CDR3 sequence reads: CASSPTRQQETQYF. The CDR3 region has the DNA TGTGCCAGCAGCCCGACCCGACAGCAAGAGACCCAGTACTTC.

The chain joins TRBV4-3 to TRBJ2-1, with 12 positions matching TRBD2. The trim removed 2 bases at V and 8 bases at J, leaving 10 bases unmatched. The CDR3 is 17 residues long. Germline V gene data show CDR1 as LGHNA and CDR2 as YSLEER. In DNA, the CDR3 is TGCGCCAGCAGCCAATCTAGCGGGGGGGCTTTTAAAGATGAGCAGTTCTTC. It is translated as CASSQSSGGAFKDEQFF.

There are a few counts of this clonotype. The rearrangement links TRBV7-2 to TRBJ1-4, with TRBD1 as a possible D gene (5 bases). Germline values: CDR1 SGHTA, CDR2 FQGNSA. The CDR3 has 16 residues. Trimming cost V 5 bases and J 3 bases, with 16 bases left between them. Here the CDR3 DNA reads TGTGCCAGCAGCCGCGGAGTTTGGGGACCTAATGAAAAACTGTTTTTT. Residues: CASSRGVWGPNEKLFF.

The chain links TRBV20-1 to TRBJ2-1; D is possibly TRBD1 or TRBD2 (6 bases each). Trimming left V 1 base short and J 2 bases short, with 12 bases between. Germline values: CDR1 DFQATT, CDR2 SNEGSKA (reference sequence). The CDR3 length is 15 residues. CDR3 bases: TGCAGTGCTAGAGGGGGGGCACCCCCCTACAATGAGCAGTTCTTC. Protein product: CSARGGAPPYNEQFF.

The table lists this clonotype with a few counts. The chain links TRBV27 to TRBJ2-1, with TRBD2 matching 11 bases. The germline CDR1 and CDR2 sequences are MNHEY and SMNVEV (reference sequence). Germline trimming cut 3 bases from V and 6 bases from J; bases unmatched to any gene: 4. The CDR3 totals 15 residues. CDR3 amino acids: CASSFRLAGGNEQFF. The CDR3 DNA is TGTGCCAGCAGTTTCCGGCTAGCGGGAGGCAATGAGCAGTTCTTC.

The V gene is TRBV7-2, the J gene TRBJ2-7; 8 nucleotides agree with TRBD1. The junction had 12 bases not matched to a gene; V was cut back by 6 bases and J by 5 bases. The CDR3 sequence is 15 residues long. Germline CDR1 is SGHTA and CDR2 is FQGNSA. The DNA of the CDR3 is TGTGCCAGCAGTAGAAGAACAGGGGGAAGTAACGAGCAGTACTTC. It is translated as CASSRRTGGSNEQYF.

The CDR3 sequence: CATSRDLGRDTQYF. For the CDR3, the DNA is TGTGCCACCAGCAGAGATTTGGGGAGAGATACGCAGTATTTT. The chain carries TRBV15 and TRBJ2-3, with D tentatively TRBD2 (5 bases). CDR3 length: 14 amino acids. In germline, CDR1 is LNHNV, CDR2 YYDKDF (reference sequence). V gave up 0 bases and J gave up 5 bases, with 9 bases separating them.

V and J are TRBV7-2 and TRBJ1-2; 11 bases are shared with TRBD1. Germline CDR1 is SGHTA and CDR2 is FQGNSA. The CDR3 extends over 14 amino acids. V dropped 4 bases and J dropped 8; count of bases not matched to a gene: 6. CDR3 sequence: CASSYGQGAEGYTF. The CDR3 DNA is TGTGCCAGCAGCTACGGACAGGGGGCGGAAGGCTACACCTTC.

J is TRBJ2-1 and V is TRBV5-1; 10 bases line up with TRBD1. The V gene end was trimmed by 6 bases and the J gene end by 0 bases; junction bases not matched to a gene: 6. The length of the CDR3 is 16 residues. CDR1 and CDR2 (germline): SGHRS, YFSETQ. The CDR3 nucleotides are TGCGCCAGCAAGCAGACAGGGGGCCGCTCCTACAATGAGCAGTTCTTC. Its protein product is CASKQTGGRSYNEQFF. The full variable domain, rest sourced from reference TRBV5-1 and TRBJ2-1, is KAGVTQTPRYLIKTRGQQVTLSCSPISGHRSVSWYQQTPGQGLQFLFEYFSETQRNKGNFPGRFSGRQFSNSRSEMNVSTLELGDSALYLCASKQTGGRSYNEQFFGPGTRLTVL.

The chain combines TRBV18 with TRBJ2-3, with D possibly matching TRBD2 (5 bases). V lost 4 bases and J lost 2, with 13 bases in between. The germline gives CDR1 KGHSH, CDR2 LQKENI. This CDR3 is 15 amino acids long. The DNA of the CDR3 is TGTGCCAGCTCACGTAGCGCGACCTACACAGATACGCAGTATTTT. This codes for CASSRSATYTDTQYF.

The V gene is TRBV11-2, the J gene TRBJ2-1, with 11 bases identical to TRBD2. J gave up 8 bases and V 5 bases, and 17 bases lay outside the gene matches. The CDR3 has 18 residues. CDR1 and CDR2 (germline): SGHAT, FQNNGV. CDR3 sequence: CASSIRSLTSGSLYEQFF. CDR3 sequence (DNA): TGTGCCAGCAGCATCCGATCCCTAACTAGCGGGAGTCTCTATGAGCAGTTCTTC.

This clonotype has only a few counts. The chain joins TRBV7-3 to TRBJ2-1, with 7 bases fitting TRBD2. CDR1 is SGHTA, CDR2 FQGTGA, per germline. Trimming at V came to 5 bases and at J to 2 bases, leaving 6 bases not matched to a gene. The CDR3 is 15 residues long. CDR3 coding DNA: TGTGCCAGCAGCCCGGAAGCGGGAACCTACAATGAGCAGTTCTTC. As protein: CASSPEAGTYNEQFF.

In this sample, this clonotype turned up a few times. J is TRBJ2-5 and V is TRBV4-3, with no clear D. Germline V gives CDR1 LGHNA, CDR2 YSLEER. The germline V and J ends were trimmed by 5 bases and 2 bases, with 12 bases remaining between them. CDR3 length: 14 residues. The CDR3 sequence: CASSGGRTQETQYF. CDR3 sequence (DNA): TGCGCCAGCAGCGGCGGTCGAACGCAAGAGACCCAGTACTTC.

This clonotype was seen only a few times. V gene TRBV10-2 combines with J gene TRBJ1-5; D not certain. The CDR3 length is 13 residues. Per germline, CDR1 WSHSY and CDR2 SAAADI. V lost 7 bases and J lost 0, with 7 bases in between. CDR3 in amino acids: CASTGDSNQPQHF. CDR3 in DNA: TGCGCCAGCACTGGGGATAGCAATCAGCCCCAGCATTTT.

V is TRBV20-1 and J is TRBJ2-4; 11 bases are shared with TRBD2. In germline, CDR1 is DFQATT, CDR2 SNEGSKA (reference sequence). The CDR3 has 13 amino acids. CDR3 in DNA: TGCAGGGGGACTAGCGGTAACAAAAACATTCAGTACTTC. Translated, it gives CRGTSGNKNIQYF.

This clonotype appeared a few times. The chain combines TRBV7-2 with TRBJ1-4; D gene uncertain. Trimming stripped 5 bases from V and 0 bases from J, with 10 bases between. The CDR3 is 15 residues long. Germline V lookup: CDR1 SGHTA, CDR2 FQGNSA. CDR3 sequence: CASSKTVATNEKLFF. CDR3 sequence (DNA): TGTGCCAGCAGCAAGACGGTCGCAACTAATGAAAAACTGTTTTTT.

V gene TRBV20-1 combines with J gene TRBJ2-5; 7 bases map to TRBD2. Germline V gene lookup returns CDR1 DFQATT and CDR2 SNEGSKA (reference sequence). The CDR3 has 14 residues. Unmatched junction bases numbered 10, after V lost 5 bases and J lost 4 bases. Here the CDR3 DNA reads TGCAGTGCTGGAGCGACTAGCCGGGGAGAGACCCAGTACTTC. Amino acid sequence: CSAGATSRGETQYF.

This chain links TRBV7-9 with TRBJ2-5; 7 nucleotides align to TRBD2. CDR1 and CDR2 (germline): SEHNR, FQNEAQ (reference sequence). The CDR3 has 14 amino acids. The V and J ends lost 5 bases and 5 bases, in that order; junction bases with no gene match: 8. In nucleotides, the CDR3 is TGTGCCAGCAGCCCCCTGGGGGGGTATGAGACCCAGTACTTC. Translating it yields CASSPLGGYETQYF.

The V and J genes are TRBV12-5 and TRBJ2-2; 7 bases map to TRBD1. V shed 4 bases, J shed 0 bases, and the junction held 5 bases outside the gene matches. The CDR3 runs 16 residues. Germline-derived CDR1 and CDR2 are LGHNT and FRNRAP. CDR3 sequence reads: CASGSTGQTNTGELFF. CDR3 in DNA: TGTGCTAGTGGTTCCACGGGACAGACGAACACCGGGGAGCTGTTTTTT. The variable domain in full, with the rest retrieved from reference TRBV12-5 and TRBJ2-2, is DARVTQTPRHKVTEMGQEVTMRCQPILGHNTVFWYRQTMMQGLELLAYFRNRAPLDDSGMPKDRFSAEMPDATLATLKIQPSEPRDSAVYFCASGSTGQTNTGELFFGEGSRLTVL.